These 8 T cell receptor beta chains were all obtained from the same sample, sequenced in a study of tumor-infiltrating lymphocytes in primary liver carcinoma. Germline DNA was also extracted, and blood RNA was taken from unsorted whole blood. The input was 450 to 500 ng total RNA; TCR beta cDNA was made from it with a constant-region primer. It was through three nested multiplex PCR rounds of slightly modified ARM-PCR that TCR beta libraries arose. Both of the initial two PCR rounds ran for 10 cycles and employed TRBV1-TRBV30 forward primers alongside a C-beta reverse primer. One entry per CDR3 protein results from TCRdb running MiXCR on the multiplex PCR reads. The data show about 200,000 distinct CDR3 sequences, with around three fifths seen just once and about 7.1% held by the top ten. Material for sequencing was peripheral blood. The origin of the receptors is a woman between 55 and 75 years old with primary liver carcinoma and hepatitis B virus infection.

CDR3 loop: CASSLVAGSKSEQFF. CDR3 bases: TGTGCCAGCAGCTTAGTCGCCGGGAGTAAGAGTGAGCAGTTCTTC. The J gene is TRBJ2-1, the V gene TRBV11-2; a weak D match, TRBD2 (6 bases). The germline V and J ends were trimmed by 1 base and 9 bases, with 16 bases remaining between them. CDR3 length equals 15 residues. CDR1 and CDR2 (germline): SGHAT, FQNNGV.

Points on this clonotype: The junction does not match germline at one end; this may be a read error. This chain joins TRBV11-3 and TRBJ2-1; tentatively, D is TRBD2 (5 bases). The germline gives CDR1 SGHNT, CDR2 YENEEA. CDR3 length equals 17 residues. For the CDR3, the DNA is TGTGCCAGGAGCTTAGGGTTCGGCGGGCTTTCCTGCGATGAGCAGTTCTTC. It translates to CARSLGFGGLSCDEQFF.

This clonotype was detected ten times or more. The chain carries TRBV11-3 and TRBJ2-1; a weak D match, TRBD2 (6 bases). Germline V gene sequence: CDR1 SGHNT, CDR2 YENEEA. V dropped 5 bases and J dropped 2 bases, with 13 bases sitting between them. The CDR3 extends over 15 amino acids. CDR3 coding DNA: TGTGCCAGCAGCAACCGGAGGGCCGCCTACAATGAGCAGTTCTTC. This gives the protein CASSNRRAAYNEQFF.

The genes are TRBV6-5 and TRBJ2-5; 8 bases align to TRBD1. Germline V gives CDR1 MNHEY, CDR2 SVGAGI. After removal of 7 bases from V and 5 bases from J, the junction contained 15 bases not matched to a gene. CDR3 length: 16 amino acids. The CDR3 reads CASTLTFPGGSETQYF. The CDR3 DNA reads as TGTGCCAGCACTCTCACCTTTCCAGGGGGCTCGGAGACCCAGTACTTC.

The rearrangement links TRBV11-3 to TRBJ2-3; either TRBD1 or TRBD2 may supply D (5 bases each). Germline CDR1 reads SGHNT; CDR2 reads YENEEA. The CDR3 spans 15 residues. The V gene lost 11 bases and the J gene lost 0 bases, with 18 bases spanning the gap. This CDR3 is CACSHSWGSTDTQYF. Here the CDR3 DNA reads TGTGCCTGTAGTCATAGTTGGGGGAGCACAGATACGCAGTATTTT.

The rearrangement uses TRBV6-1 and TRBJ2-7; 7 bases match TRBD1. This CDR3 contains 13 residues. Germline V gene lookup returns CDR1 MNHNS and CDR2 SASEGT. Trimming at V came to 5 bases and at J to 3 bases, leaving 4 bases not matched to a gene. The CDR3 nucleotides read TGTGCCAGCAGTTCTGACAGGGACTACGAGCAGTACTTC. Its protein product is CASSSDRDYEQYF.

At least ten counts were recorded for this clonotype. The rearrangement uses TRBV11-2 and TRBJ2-2; a possible D gene is TRBD2 (6 bases). Germline CDR1 and CDR2: SGHAT and FQNNGV. Trimming took 3 bases from V and 4 from J, leaving 12 bases between them. The CDR3 covers 15 residues. CDR3 DNA sequence: TGTGCCAGCAGCTTTAGCGGCAAGGCCACCGGGGAGCTGTTTTTT. Protein sequence: CASSFSGKATGELFF.

At least ten counts were recorded for this clonotype. J is TRBJ2-1 and V is TRBV12-3 or TRBV12-4; 7 bases are shared with TRBD2. V dropped 5 bases and J dropped 4; count of bases not matched to a gene: 20. This CDR3 comprises 19 residues. Written as DNA, the CDR3 is TGTGCCAGCAGTCCCGTAGGGGCGGGGGACCCAACACATTACAATGAGCAGTTCTTC. Translated: CASSPVGAGDPTHYNEQFF.